This T cell receptor (beta chain) was obtained from a study of T cells in Graves' hyperthyroidism and ophthalmopathy. Study-level information: It was at initial diagnosis, before any treatment, that peripheral blood was collected. Whole-study findings and limits: In the blood, most expanded thyroid clonotypes above 0.001 appeared as well.

As concerns this clonotype: Its matching antigen is unknown.

Any patient presenting with uncontrolled infection, other autoimmune disease, pregnancy or lactation was left out. Ahead of any ophthalmopathy symptoms, the blood sample was obtained at the first diagnosis of hyperthyroidism. RNA transcripts were the template for amplifying TCR beta CDR3 regions. Using the HTBI primer set, a first-round RT-PCR was run on the TCR CDR3. In TCRdb, the multiplex PCR reads were re-called with MiXCR into one record per CDR3 protein. The sample comprises some 250,000 distinct CDR3 sequences, approximately 14% of which are singletons, and more than 10% rests with the top ten. V lost 4 bases to trimming and J lost 0 bases; unmatched junction nucleotides: 5. Germline CDR1 reads SGHKS; CDR2 reads YYEKEE (reference sequence). This CDR3 has 15 amino acids.

The J gene is TRBJ1-2, the V gene TRBV5-5, with TRBD1 matching over 8 bases. The TCR sequence derives from a woman between 40 and 50 years old with Graves' hyperthyroidism that later progressed to Graves' ophthalmopathy. Sequenced: blood. The CDR3 bases are TGTGCCAGCAGCCCGACAGGGGCAGCTAACTATGGCTACACCTTC. Translated, it gives CASSPTGAANYGYTF.